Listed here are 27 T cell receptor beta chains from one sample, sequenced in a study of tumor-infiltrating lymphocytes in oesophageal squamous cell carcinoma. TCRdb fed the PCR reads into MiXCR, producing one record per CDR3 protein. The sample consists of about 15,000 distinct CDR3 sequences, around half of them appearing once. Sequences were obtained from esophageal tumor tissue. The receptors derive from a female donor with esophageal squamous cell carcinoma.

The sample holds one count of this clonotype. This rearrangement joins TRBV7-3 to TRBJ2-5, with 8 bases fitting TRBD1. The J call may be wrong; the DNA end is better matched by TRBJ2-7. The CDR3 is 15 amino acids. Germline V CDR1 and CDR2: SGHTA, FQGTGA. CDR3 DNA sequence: TGTGCCAGCAGCTTAACCGGGGACAGGCTCTACGAGCAGTACTTC. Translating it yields CASSLTGDRLYEQYF.

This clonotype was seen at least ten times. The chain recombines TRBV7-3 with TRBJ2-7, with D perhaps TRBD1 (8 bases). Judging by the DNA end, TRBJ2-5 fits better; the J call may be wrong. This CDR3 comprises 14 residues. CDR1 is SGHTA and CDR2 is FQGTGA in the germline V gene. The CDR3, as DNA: TGTGCCAGCAGCCCCAGGGGGCGGGGGGAGACCCAGTACTTC. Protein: CASSPRGRGETQYF.

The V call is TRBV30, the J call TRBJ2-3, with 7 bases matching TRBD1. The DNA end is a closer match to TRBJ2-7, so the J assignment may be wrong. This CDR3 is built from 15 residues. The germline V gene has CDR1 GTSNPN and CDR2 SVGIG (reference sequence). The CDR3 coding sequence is TGTGCCTGGACCTTACAGGGGTCTACCTACAATGAGCAGTACTTC. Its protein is CAWTLQGSTYNEQYF.

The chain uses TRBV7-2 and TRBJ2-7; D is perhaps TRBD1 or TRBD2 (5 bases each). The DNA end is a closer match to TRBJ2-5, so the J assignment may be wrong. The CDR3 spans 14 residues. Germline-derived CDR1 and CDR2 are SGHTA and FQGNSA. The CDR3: CASSFRDRQETQYF. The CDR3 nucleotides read TGTGCCAGCAGCTTCCGGGACCGCCAAGAGACCCAGTACTTC.

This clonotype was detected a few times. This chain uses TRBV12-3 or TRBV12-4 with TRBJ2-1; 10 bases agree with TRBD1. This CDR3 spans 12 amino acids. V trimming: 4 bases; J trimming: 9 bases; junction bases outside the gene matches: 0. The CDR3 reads CASSWTGGEQFF. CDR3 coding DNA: TGTGCCAGCAGTTGGACAGGGGGTGAGCAGTTCTTC.

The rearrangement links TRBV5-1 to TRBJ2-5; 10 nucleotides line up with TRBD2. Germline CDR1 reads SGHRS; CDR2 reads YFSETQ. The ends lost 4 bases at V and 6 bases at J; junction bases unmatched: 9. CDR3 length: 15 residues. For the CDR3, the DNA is TGCGCCAGCAGCAGAGAAGCGGGGGGGCTAAAGACCCAGTACTTC. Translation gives CASSREAGGLKTQYF.

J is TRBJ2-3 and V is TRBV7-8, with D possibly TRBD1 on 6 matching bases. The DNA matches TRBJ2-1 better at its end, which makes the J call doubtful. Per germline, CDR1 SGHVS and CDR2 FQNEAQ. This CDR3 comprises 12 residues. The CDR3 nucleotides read TGTGCCAGCAGCTTTGCAGGGGATGAGCAGTTCTTC. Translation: CASSFAGDEQFF.

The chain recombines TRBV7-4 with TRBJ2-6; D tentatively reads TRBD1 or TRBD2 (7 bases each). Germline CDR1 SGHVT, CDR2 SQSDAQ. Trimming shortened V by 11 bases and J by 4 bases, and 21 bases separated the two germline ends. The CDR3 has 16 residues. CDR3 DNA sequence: TGTGCCGGGGAGGGGACAGCCCTTTCAGGGGCCAACGTCCTGACTTTC. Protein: CAGEGTALSGANVLTF. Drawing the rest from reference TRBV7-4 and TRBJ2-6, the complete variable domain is GAGVSQSPRYKVAKRGRDVALRCDSISGHVTLYWYRQTLGQGSEVLTYSQSDAQRDKSGRPSGRFSAERPERSVSTLKIQRTEQGDSAVYLCAGEGTALSGANVLTFGAGSRLTVL.

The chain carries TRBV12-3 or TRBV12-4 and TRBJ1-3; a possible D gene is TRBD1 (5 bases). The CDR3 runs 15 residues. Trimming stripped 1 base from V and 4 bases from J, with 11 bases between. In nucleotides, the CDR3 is TGTGCCAGCAGTTTAGTAGGGGCGGGGGGAAACACCATATATTTT. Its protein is CASSLVGAGGNTIYF.

DNA for the CDR3: TGTGCCAGCAGTCCCGGACAGGGCCCCTACGAGCAGTACTTC. Its translation: CASSPGQGPYEQYF. V and J are TRBV12-3 or TRBV12-4 and TRBJ2-1; 8 nucleotides agree with TRBD1. The J call is in doubt because the DNA end fits TRBJ2-7 better. The CDR3 runs to 14 residues.

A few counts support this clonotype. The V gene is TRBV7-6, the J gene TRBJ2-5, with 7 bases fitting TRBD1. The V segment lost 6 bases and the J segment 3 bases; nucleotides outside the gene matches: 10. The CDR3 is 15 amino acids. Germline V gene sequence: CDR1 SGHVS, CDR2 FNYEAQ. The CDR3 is CASSKAGTVKETQYF. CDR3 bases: TGTGCCAGCAGTAAGGCCGGGACAGTGAAAGAGACCCAGTACTTC. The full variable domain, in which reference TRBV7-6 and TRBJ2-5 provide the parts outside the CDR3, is GAGVSQSPRYKVTKRGQDVALRCDPISGHVSLYWYRQALGQGPEFLTYFNYEAQQDKSGLPNDRFSAERPEGSISTLTIQRTEQRDSAMYRCASSKAGTVKETQYFGPGTRLLVL.

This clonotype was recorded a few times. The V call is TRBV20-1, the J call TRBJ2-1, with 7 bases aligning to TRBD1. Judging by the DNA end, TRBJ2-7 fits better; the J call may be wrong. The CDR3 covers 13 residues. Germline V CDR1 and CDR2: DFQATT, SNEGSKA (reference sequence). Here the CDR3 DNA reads TGCAGTGCTGAGGGGGCCGGGTTTAACGAGCAGTACTTC. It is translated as CSAEGAGFNEQYF.

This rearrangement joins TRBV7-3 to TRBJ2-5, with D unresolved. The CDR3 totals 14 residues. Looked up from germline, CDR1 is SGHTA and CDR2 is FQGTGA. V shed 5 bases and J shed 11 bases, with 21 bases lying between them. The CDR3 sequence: CASSPLSSSNEQYF. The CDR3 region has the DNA TGTGCCAGCAGCCCCCTGAGTTCATCGAATGAGCAGTACTTC.

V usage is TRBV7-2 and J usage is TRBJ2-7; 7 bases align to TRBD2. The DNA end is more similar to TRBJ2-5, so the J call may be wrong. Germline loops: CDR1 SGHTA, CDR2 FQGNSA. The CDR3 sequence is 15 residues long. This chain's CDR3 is CASSLAGGIQETQYF. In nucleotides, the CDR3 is TGTGCCAGCAGCTTAGCGGGAGGGATCCAAGAGACCCAGTACTTC.

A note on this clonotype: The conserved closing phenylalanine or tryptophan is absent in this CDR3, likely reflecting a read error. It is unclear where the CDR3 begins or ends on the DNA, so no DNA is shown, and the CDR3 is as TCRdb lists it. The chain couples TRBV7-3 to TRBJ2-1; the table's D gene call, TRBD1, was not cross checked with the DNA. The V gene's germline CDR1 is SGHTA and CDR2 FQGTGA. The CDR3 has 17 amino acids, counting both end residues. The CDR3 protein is CASSLAPLNPYGYTFGS.

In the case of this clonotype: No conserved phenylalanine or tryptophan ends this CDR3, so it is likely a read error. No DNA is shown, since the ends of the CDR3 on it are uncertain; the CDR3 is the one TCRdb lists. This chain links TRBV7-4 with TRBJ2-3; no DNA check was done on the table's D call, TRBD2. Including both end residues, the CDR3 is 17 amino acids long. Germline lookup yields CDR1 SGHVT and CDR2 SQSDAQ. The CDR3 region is CASSLRASAQETQYFGP.

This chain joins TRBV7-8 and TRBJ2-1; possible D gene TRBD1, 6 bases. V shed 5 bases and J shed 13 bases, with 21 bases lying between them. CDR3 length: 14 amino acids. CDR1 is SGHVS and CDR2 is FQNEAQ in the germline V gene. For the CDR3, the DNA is TGTGCCAGCAGCCTCGACAGCCTTCAGGGGACCCAGTTCTTC. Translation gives CASSLDSLQGTQFF.

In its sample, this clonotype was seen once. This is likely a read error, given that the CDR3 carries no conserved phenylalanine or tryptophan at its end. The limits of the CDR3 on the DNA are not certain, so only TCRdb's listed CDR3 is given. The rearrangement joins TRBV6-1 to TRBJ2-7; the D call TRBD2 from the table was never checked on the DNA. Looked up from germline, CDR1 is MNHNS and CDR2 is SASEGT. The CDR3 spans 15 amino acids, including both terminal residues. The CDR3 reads CASSTGGGEGYTFGS.

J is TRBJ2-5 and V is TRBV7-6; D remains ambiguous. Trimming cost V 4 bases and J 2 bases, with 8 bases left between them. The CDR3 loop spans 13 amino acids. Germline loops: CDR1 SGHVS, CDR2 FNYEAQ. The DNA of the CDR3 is TGTGCCAGCAGCTGGGGTAGGCAAGAGACCCAGTACTTC. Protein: CASSWGRQETQYF.

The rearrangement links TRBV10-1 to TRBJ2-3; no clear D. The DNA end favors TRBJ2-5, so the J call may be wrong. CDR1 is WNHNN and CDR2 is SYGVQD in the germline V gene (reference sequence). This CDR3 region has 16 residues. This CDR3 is CASSDGSLGHQETQYF. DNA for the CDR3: TGCGCCAGCAGTGACGGAAGCCTTGGGCACCAAGAGACCCAGTACTTC.

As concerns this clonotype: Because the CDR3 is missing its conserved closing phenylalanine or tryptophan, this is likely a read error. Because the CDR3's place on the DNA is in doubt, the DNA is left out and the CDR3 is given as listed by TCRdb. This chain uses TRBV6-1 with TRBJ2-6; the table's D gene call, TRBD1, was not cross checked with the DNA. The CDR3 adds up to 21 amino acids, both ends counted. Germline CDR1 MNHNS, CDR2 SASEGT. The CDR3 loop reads CASSYPDRGDSPRPIRAVLRA.

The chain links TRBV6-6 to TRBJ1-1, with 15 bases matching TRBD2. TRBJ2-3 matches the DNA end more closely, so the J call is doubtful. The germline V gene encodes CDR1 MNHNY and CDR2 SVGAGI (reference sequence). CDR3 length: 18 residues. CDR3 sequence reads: CASSYSIPGLAGGDTQYF. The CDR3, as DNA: TGTGCCAGCAGTTACTCCATACCGGGACTAGCGGGAGGTGATACGCAGTATTTT.

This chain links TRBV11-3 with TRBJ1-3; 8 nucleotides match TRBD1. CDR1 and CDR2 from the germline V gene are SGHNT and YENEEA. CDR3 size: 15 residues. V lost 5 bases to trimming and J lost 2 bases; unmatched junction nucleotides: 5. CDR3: CASSPGQGPGNTIYF. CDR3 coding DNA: TGTGCCAGCAGCCCCGGACAGGGCCCTGGAAACACCATATATTTT.

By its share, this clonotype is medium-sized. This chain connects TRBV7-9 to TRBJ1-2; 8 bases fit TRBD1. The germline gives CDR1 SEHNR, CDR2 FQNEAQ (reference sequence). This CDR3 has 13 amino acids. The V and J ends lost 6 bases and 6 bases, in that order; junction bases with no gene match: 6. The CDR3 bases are TGTGCCAGCAGACAGGGACAGGCGGATGGCTACACCTTC. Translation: CASRQGQADGYTF.

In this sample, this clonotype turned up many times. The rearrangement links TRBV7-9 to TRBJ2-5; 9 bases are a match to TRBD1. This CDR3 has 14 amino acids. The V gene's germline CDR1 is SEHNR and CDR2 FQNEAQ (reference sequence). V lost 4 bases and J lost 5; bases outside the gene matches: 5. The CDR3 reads CASSSGQGYETQYF. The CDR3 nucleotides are TGTGCCAGCAGCTCGGGACAGGGTTACGAGACCCAGTACTTC.

The chain's CDR3 is CASSFGGQAYEQYF. In DNA, the CDR3 is TGTGCCAGCAGCTTCGGCGGCCAAGCCTACGAGCAGTACTTC. The V call is TRBV7-3, the J call TRBJ2-7; D is unresolved. Germline V gene data show CDR1 as SGHTA and CDR2 as FQGTGA. The CDR3 loop spans 14 amino acids. Trimming shortened V by 3 bases and J by 2 bases, and 11 bases separated the two germline ends.

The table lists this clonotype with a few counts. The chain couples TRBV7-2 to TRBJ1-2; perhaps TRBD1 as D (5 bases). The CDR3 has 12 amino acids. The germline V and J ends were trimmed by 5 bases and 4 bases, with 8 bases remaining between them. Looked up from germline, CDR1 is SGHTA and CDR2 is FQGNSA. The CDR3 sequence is CASSPTGYGYTF. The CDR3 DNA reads TGTGCCAGCAGCCCAACAGGCTATGGCTACACCTTC.